The 14 T cell receptor beta chains below all came from one sample that was sequenced in a study of T cell responses to AZD1222 COVID-19 vaccine. Assay: immunoSEQ multiplex PCR; the TCRdb copy retains only in-frame clones and omits some. The table records approximately 70,000 clones, 75% to 90% of them present only once. Specimen: peripheral blood, collected on day 0 of AZD1222 vaccination. The receptors stem from an adult in good health.

The chain joins TRBV29-1 to TRBJ2-1, with 8 bases lining up with TRBD2. The CDR3 is 13 amino acids. V lost 7 bases, J lost 2 bases, and 4 bases stayed unmatched. CDR1 SQVTM and CDR2 ANQGSEA come from the germline V gene. The DNA of the CDR3 is TGCAGCGCCAGGGGACTAGCCTACAATGAGCAGTTCTTC. It codes for CSARGLAYNEQFF.

CDR3 coding DNA: TGCGCCAGCAGCTTGGGAAGAAGGGAGTCTACTGAAAAACTGTTTTTT. Translating gives CASSLGRRESTEKLFF. The V gene is TRBV5-1, the J gene TRBJ1-4; D gene unclear. Germline loops: CDR1 SGHRS, CDR2 YFSETQ. This CDR3 is 16 amino acids long. V lost 0 bases and J lost 7, with 16 bases in between. The full variable domain, in which reference TRBV5-1 and TRBJ1-4 provide the parts outside the CDR3, is KAGVTQTPRYLIKTRGQQVTLSCSPISGHRSVSWYQQTPGQGLQFLFEYFSETQRNKGNFPGRFSGRQFSNSRSEMNVSTLELGDSALYLCASSLGRRESTEKLFFGSGTQLSVL.

The gene calls are TRBV5-5 and TRBJ2-7; 14 bases line up with TRBD2. The J segment lost 0 bases and the V segment lost 3 bases, leaving 8 bases of the junction unmatched. Germline V gives CDR1 SGHKS, CDR2 YYEKEE (reference sequence). This CDR3 spans 18 amino acids. The CDR3 spells CASSSRTSGGPSSYEQYF. CDR3 coding DNA: TGTGCCAGCAGCTCCCGGACTAGCGGGGGGCCTAGCTCCTACGAGCAGTACTTC.

The V and J genes are TRBV7-8 and TRBJ2-1, with 7 bases fitting TRBD1. The CDR3 sequence is 13 residues long. The J segment lost 7 bases and the V segment lost 1 base, leaving 1 base of the junction unmatched. The V gene's germline CDR1 is SGHVS and CDR2 FQNEAQ. CDR3 bases: TGTGCCAGCAGCTTAGACAGGGGTAATGAGCAGTTCTTC. Protein product: CASSLDRGNEQFF.

In this sample, this clone turned up once. This chain joins TRBV18 and TRBJ1-1; D gene ambiguous. Germline-derived CDR1 and CDR2 are KGHSH and LQKENI. Trimming removed 0 bases at V and 3 bases at J, with 11 bases between. The CDR3 length is 15 residues. The CDR3 DNA sequence: TGTGCCAGCTCACCACCGAACCCTCGGGACACTGAAGCTTTCTTT. This gives the protein CASSPPNPRDTEAFF.

This sequence joins TRBV5-6 and TRBJ2-6; D gene ambiguous. The CDR3 is 15 residues long. Trimming shortened V by 4 bases and J by 2 bases, and 10 bases separated the two germline ends. Germline CDR1 is SGHDT and CDR2 is YYEEEE. This chain's CDR3 is CASSRRSPGANVLTF. CDR3 sequence (DNA): TGTGCCAGCAGCCGTAGGTCACCTGGGGCCAACGTCCTGACTTTC.

The chain couples TRBV12-3 or TRBV12-4 to TRBJ1-3; tentative D call: TRBD1 (5 bases). The V gene lost 3 bases and the J gene lost 4 bases, with 7 bases spanning the gap. This CDR3 contains 13 residues. In DNA, the CDR3 is TGTGCCAGCAGTTTCGGACAAGGAAACACCATATATTTT. Protein product: CASSFGQGNTIYF.

The rearrangement joins TRBV11-3 to TRBJ2-2; the D is unclear. Trimming stripped 8 bases from V and 0 bases from J, with 13 bases between. Germline CDR1 is SGHNT and CDR2 is YENEEA. CDR3 size: 15 residues. Written as DNA, the CDR3 is TGTGCCAGCCGGAGTCCCCCTTCGAACACCGGGGAGCTGTTTTTT. This sequence encodes CASRSPPSNTGELFF. Combining the CDR3 with reference TRBV11-3 and TRBJ2-2 gives the whole variable domain EAGVVQSPRYKIIEKKQPVAFWCNPISGHNTLYWYLQNLGQGPELLIRYENEEAVDDSQLPKDRFSAERLKGVDSTLKIQPAELGDSAVYLCASRSPPSNTGELFFGEGSRLTVL.

J is TRBJ1-2 and V is TRBV3-1 (or the pseudogene TRBV3-2); D unclear. The V end lost 0 bases, the J end lost 5 bases, and 4 bases lay between the germline ends. The CDR3 spans 12 residues. Germline CDR1 is LGHDT and CDR2 is YNNKEL (reference sequence). The CDR3 nucleotides read TGTGCCAGCAGCCAAGATAGATATGGCTACACCTTC. The encoded protein is CASSQDRYGYTF.

The genes are TRBV27 and TRBJ1-1; D is perhaps TRBD1 (6 bases). Germline CDR1 reads MNHEY; CDR2 reads SMNVEV (reference sequence). The CDR3 has 14 amino acids. V was pared by 1 base and J by 4 bases, with 10 bases between. The CDR3 sequence is CASSLWDKTTEAFF. CDR3 DNA: TGTGCCAGCAGTTTATGGGACAAAACCACTGAAGCTTTCTTT.

This chain links TRBV27 with TRBJ1-2, with D hard to call. The CDR3 spans 14 residues. Germline V lookup: CDR1 MNHEY, CDR2 SMNVEV (reference sequence). Trimming removed 3 bases at V and 0 bases at J, with 8 bases between. Here the CDR3 reads CASSFKGANYGYTF. The CDR3 region has the DNA TGTGCCAGCAGTTTTAAGGGAGCTAACTATGGCTACACCTTC.

The gene calls are TRBV29-1 and TRBJ2-5; D is ambiguous. The CDR3 spans 12 residues. Trimming took 4 bases from V and 5 from J, leaving 11 bases between them. The germline gives CDR1 SQVTM, CDR2 ANQGSEA. CDR3 in amino acids: CSVGVARETQYF. The CDR3, as DNA: TGCAGCGTTGGCGTAGCTAGGGAGACCCAGTACTTC.

This rearrangement joins TRBV19 to TRBJ2-7; the D call may be TRBD1 or TRBD2 (5 bases each). In germline, CDR1 is LNHDA, CDR2 SQIVND (reference sequence). Trimming removed 3 bases from V and 6 bases from J, with 18 bases in between. CDR3 length equals 15 residues. CDR3 DNA sequence: TGTGCCAGTAGTATGGGGGATTTAGACACGGGCGAGCAGTACTTC. It yields the protein CASSMGDLDTGEQYF.

This clone was picked up a small number of times. The rearrangement uses TRBV10-2 and TRBJ2-7; D possibly uses TRBD1 or TRBD2 (6 bases each). V was cut by 7 bases and J by 2 bases, with 12 bases left in between. This CDR3 is 13 amino acids long. CDR1 is WSHSY and CDR2 is SAAADI in the germline V gene. DNA of the CDR3: TGCGCCAGCACGAAGGGGGAGGCCTACGAGCAGTACTTC. Its translation is CASTKGEAYEQYF.